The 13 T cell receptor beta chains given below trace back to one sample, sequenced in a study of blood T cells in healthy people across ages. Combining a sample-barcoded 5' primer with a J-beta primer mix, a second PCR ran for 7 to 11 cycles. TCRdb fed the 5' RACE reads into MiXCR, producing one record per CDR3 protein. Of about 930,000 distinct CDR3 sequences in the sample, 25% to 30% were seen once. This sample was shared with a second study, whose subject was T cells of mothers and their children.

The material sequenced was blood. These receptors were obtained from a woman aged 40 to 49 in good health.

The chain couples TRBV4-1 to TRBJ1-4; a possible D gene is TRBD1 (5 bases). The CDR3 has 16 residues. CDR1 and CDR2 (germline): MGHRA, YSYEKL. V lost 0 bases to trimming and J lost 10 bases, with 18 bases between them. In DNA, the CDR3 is TGCGCCAGCAGCCAAGAAGGAGGGGCAGGGAGAGTAAAACTGTTTTTT. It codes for CASSQEGGAGRVKLFF.

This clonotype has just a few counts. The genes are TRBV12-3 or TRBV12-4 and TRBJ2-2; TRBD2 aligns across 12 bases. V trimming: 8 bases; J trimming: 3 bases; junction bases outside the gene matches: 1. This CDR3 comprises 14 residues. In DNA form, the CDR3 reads TGTGCCAGCCGACTAGCGGGGGACACCGGGGAGCTGTTTTTT. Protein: CASRLAGDTGELFF.

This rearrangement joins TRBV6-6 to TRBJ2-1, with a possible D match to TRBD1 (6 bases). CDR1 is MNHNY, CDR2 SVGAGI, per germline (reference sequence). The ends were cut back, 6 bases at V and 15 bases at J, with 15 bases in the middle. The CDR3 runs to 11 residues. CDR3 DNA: TGTGCCAGCAGATTGACAGGTTTTCCGTTCTTC. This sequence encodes CASRLTGFPFF.

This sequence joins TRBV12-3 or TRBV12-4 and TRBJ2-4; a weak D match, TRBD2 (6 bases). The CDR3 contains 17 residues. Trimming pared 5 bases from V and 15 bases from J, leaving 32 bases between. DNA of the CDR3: TGTGCCAGCAGTCTGGGTTCGGGTGCGGGGTTTACCTACGAGCGGTACTTC. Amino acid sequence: CASSLGSGAGFTYERYF.

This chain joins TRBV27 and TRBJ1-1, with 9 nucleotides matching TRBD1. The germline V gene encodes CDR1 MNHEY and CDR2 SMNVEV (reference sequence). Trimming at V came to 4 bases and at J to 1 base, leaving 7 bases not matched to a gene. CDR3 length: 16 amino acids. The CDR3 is CASSSNHRGQNTEAFF. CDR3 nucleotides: TGTGCCAGCAGTTCGAACCACAGGGGGCAGAACACTGAAGCTTTCTTT.

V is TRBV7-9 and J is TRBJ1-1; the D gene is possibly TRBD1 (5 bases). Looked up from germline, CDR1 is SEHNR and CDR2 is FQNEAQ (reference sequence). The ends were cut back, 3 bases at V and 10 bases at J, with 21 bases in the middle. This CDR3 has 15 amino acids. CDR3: CASSFQPGAGGVAFF. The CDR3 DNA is TGTGCCAGCAGCTTTCAACCTGGGGCCGGCGGCGTAGCTTTCTTT.

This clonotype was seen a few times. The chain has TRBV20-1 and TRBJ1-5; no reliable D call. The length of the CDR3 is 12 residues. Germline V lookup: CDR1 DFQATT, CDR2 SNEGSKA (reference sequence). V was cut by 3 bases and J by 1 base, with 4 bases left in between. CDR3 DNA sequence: TGCAGTGCTAGCCAAAGCAATCAGCCCCAGCATTTT. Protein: CSASQSNQPQHF.

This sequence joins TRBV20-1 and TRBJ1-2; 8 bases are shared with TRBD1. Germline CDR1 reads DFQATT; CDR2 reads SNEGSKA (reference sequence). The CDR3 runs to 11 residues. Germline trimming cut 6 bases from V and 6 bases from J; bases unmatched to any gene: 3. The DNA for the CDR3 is TGCAGTGCCTGGACAGGGAATGGCTACACCTTC. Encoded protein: CSAWTGNGYTF.

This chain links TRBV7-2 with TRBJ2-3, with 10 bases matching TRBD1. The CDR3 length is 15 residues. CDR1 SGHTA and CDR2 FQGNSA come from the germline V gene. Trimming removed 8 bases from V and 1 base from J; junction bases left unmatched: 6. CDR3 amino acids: CASVRTGGRTDTQYF. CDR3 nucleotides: TGTGCCAGCGTGAGGACAGGGGGACGCACAGATACGCAGTATTTT.

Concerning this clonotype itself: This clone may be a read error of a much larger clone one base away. The CDR3 DNA is TGTGCCAGCAGTCAGCCTGGCACAGGTACGCAGTATTTT. This sequence encodes CASSQPGTGTQYF. The chain joins TRBV6-5 to TRBJ2-3, with D possibly matching TRBD1 (5 bases). There are 13 residues in the CDR3. Germline-derived CDR1 and CDR2 are MNHEY and SVGAGI.

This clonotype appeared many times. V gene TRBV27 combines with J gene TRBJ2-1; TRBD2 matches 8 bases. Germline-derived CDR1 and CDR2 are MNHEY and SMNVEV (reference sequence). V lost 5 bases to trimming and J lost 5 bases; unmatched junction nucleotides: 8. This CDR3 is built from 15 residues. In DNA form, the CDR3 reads TGTGCCAGCAGTCCATTCACGGGAGGGCACAATGAGCAGTTCTTC. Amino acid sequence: CASSPFTGGHNEQFF.

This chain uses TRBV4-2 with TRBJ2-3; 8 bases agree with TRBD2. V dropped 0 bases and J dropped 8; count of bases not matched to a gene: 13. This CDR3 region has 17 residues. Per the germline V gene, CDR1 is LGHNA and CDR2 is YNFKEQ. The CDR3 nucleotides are TGTGCCAGCAGCCAAGATAGAGCGACGGGGGGGCCGGTTACGCAGTATTTT. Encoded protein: CASSQDRATGGPVTQYF.

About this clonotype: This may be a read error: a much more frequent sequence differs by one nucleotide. In nucleotides, the CDR3 is TGCAGCGTTGGGACTATCAATGAGCAGTACTTC. It translates to CSVGTINEQYF. The genes are TRBV29-1 and TRBJ2-5, with D possibly TRBD2 on 6 matching bases. The CDR3 totals 11 residues. V lost 4 bases and J 11 bases, leaving 14 bases between the germline ends. CDR1 is SQVTM and CDR2 is ANQGSEA in the germline V gene.